Each of the 23 T cell receptor beta chains below was sequenced from the same sample in a study of T cells after somatic rescue of genetic block. Clones were sequenced by immunoSEQ multiplex PCR, and TCRdb holds only the in-frame ones, with some missing. The data show approximately 14,000 clones, with approximately 70% seen just once and roughly 20% held by the top ten. Sequencing used peripheral blood mononuclear cells (PBMCs). The source is a boy aged 5-17 years.

CDR3 nucleotide sequence: TGTGCCAGCAGCTTAATTCAGCGGGGGTACAATGAGCAGTTCTTC. It encodes CASSLIQRGYNEQFF. The chain links TRBV7-9 to TRBJ2-1; 8 nucleotides match TRBD2. The CDR3 loop spans 15 amino acids. V dropped 2 bases and J dropped 4; count of bases not matched to a gene: 4. CDR1 is SEHNR and CDR2 is FQNEAQ in the germline V gene (reference sequence).

The CDR3: CASSRQAMNTEAFF. The DNA for the CDR3 is TGCGCCAGCAGCCGACAGGCGATGAACACTGAAGCTTTCTTT. The chain couples TRBV5-1 to TRBJ1-1, with a tentative D call TRBD1 (6 bases). CDR3 length equals 14 residues. Trimming pared 4 bases from V and 0 bases from J, leaving 10 bases between. Per the germline V gene, CDR1 is SGHRS and CDR2 is YFSETQ.

This clone has just a few counts. The chain recombines TRBV4-1 with TRBJ1-5, with D unclear. Per germline, CDR1 MGHRA and CDR2 YSYEKL. V was trimmed by 0 bases and J by 2 bases, leaving 11 bases between them. The CDR3 spans 16 residues. Here the CDR3 DNA reads TGCGCCAGCAGCCAAGATAGAAGTAGGGGCAATCAGCCCCAGCATTTT. As protein: CASSQDRSRGNQPQHF.

For the CDR3, the DNA is TGTGCCAGCAGTTTATCGCTAGCGGGAGGGCCGTTGTTTTACAATGAGCAGTTCTTC. It encodes CASSLSLAGGPLFYNEQFF. The chain recombines TRBV27 with TRBJ2-1; TRBD2 aligns across 12 bases. The length of the CDR3 is 19 residues. Germline loops: CDR1 MNHEY, CDR2 SMNVEV (reference sequence). J was trimmed by 4 bases and V by 0 bases; bases with no gene match: 10.

The chain carries TRBV6-5 and TRBJ2-7; tentatively, D is TRBD2 (7 bases). Trimming stripped 0 bases from V and 3 bases from J, with 15 bases between. Germline V gene data show CDR1 as MNHEY and CDR2 as SVGAGI. This CDR3 spans 16 amino acids. This chain's CDR3 is CASSYSWAGALYEQYF. CDR3 in DNA: TGTGCCAGCAGTTACTCATGGGCGGGGGCTCTCTACGAGCAGTACTTC.

The CDR3 loop reads CASSQQGGTEKLFF. As DNA, the CDR3 is TGTGCCAGTAGTCAACAGGGTGGGACTGAAAAACTGTTTTTT. The rearrangement links TRBV19 to TRBJ1-4, with a weak D call TRBD1 (6 bases). CDR3 length: 14 amino acids. Germline loops: CDR1 LNHDA, CDR2 SQIVND (reference sequence). Trimming pared 5 bases from V and 7 bases from J, leaving 14 bases between.

The DNA of the CDR3 is TGTGCCAGCAGTTACTCGTACGGGAGCTCCTACGAGCAGTACTTC. Translation: CASSYSYGSSYEQYF. The chain is built from TRBV6-6 and TRBJ2-7; perhaps TRBD2 as D (6 bases). The CDR3 is 15 residues long. Germline assignment: CDR1 MNHNY and CDR2 SVGAGI (reference sequence). V lost 0 bases and J lost 0, with 9 bases in between.

The sample holds a few counts of this clone. The J gene is TRBJ2-5, the V gene TRBV9, with 7 bases matching TRBD2. This CDR3 spans 13 amino acids. V lost 0 bases, J lost 5 bases, and 1 base stayed unmatched. Germline V gene sequence: CDR1 SGDLS, CDR2 YYNGEE. The CDR3 DNA sequence: TGTGCCAGCAGCGTAGGTAGCGGGGAGACCCAGTACTTC. Its protein is CASSVGSGETQYF.

J is TRBJ1-1 and V is TRBV7-3, with TRBD1 matching over 7 bases. J was trimmed by 5 bases and V by 3 bases; bases with no gene match: 3. Per germline, CDR1 SGHTA and CDR2 FQGTGA. This CDR3 has 13 amino acids. CDR3 protein: CASSLTGRTEAFF. The CDR3 DNA follows: TGTGCCAGCAGCTTGACAGGGAGGACTGAAGCTTTCTTT. The whole variable domain, filled in from reference TRBV7-3 and TRBJ1-1, reads GAGVSQTPSNKVTEKGKYVELRCDPISGHTALYWYRQSLGQGPEFLIYFQGTGAADDSGLPNDRFFAVRPEGSVSTLKIQRTERGDSAVYLCASSLTGRTEAFFGQGTRLTVV.

The chain employs TRBV4-1 and TRBJ1-2; unclear D gene. V lost 0 bases to trimming and J lost 2 bases, with 13 bases between them. There are 16 residues in the CDR3. Germline V gene data show CDR1 as MGHRA and CDR2 as YSYEKL. The CDR3: CASSQESVSINYGYTF. CDR3 in DNA: TGCGCCAGCAGCCAAGAGAGTGTCAGCATCAACTATGGCTACACCTTC.

The chain employs TRBV19 and TRBJ2-2; TRBD2 matches at 11 bases. V gave up 7 bases and J gave up 7 bases; unmatched junction bases: 11. The CDR3 has 16 residues. CDR1 is LNHDA, CDR2 SQIVND, per germline (reference sequence). As DNA, the CDR3 is TGTGCCAGTATAGGGCTAGCGGGAGGTGGAGGCGGGGAGCTGTTTTTT. Translated: CASIGLAGGGGGELFF.

This clone was counted once. The gene calls are TRBV5-1 and TRBJ2-7; 7 bases are shared with TRBD1. Germline trimming cut 3 bases from V and 5 bases from J; bases unmatched to any gene: 8. CDR3 length: 14 residues. Germline CDR1 and CDR2: SGHRS and YFSETQ. This CDR3 is CASSSSTGRNEQYF. The CDR3 bases are TGCGCCAGCAGCTCTTCGACAGGGCGGAACGAGCAGTACTTC. Complete variable domain (other parts from reference TRBV5-1 and TRBJ2-7): KAGVTQTPRYLIKTRGQQVTLSCSPISGHRSVSWYQQTPGQGLQFLFEYFSETQRNKGNFPGRFSGRQFSNSRSEMNVSTLELGDSALYLCASSSSTGRNEQYFGPGTRLTVT.

This clone was seen just once. The chain is built from TRBV7-6 and TRBJ2-1, with a possible D match to TRBD1 (5 bases). The germline V gene encodes CDR1 SGHVS and CDR2 FNYEAQ. The V and J ends lost 2 bases and 7 bases respectively, with 24 bases between them. The CDR3 spans 18 residues. The CDR3 is CASSLLSRAAWGKNEQFF. DNA for the CDR3: TGTGCCAGCAGCTTATTGAGCAGGGCAGCTTGGGGAAAGAATGAGCAGTTCTTC.

The chain combines TRBV28 with TRBJ1-5; D is possibly TRBD1 (5 bases). The CDR3 loop spans 15 amino acids. Between the trimmed V and J ends, which lost 7 bases and 0 bases, there was a span of 13 bases. Looked up from germline, CDR1 is MDHEN and CDR2 is SYDVKM. CDR3 DNA: TGTGCCAGCACCCGGACACCGTATAGCAATCAGCCCCAGCATTTT. Amino acids: CASTRTPYSNQPQHF.

J is TRBJ2-3 and V is TRBV7-6; D perhaps matches TRBD2 (6 bases). This CDR3 is built from 17 residues. Trimming stripped 1 base from V and 0 bases from J, with 14 bases between. Germline assignment: CDR1 SGHVS and CDR2 FNYEAQ. The CDR3 DNA sequence: TGTGCCAGCAGCTTAGTGTTAGTTAGCGGCAGCACAGATACGCAGTATTTT. This encodes CASSLVLVSGSTDTQYF.

The V and J genes are TRBV5-1 and TRBJ2-7; 12 positions agree with TRBD2. From germline, CDR1 is SGHRS and CDR2 YFSETQ. This CDR3 has 16 residues. The J segment lost 2 bases and the V segment lost 4 bases, leaving 7 bases of the junction unmatched. This CDR3 reads CASSVSLAGGPYEQYF. As DNA, the CDR3 is TGCGCCAGCAGCGTGTCACTAGCGGGAGGCCCCTACGAGCAGTACTTC.

The J gene is TRBJ2-3, the V gene TRBV7-3, with a weak D call TRBD2 (5 bases). This CDR3 comprises 15 residues. Germline CDR1 reads SGHTA; CDR2 reads FQGTGA. V lost 1 base and J 3 bases, leaving 11 bases between the germline ends. CDR3 in DNA: TGTGCCAGCAGCTTAAAGGGCCTAGCAACAGATACGCAGTATTTT. It encodes CASSLKGLATDTQYF.

V is TRBV6-5 and J is TRBJ2-3, with TRBD2 identical over 8 bases. Trimming cost V 4 bases and J 0 bases; bases outside gene matches: 6. Germline assignment: CDR1 MNHEY and CDR2 SVGAGI. The CDR3 is 16 residues long. The CDR3 DNA reads as TGTGCCAGCAGTTTACGGGGGGGACCTAGCACAGATACGCAGTATTTT. Translation: CASSLRGGPSTDTQYF.

The V call is TRBV6-5, the J call TRBJ1-2; D is ambiguous. Trimming took off 6 bases at V and 6 bases at J, with 14 bases between the two ends. The germline V gene has CDR1 MNHEY and CDR2 SVGAGI. CDR3 length: 13 amino acids. CDR3 sequence (DNA): TGTGCCAGCAGCCCCCAGGTCTTTAATGGCTACACCTTC. This translates into CASSPQVFNGYTF.

Of note for this clone: The junction and the germline gene differ at one end; a read error may be behind it. The rearrangement links TRBV19 to TRBJ2-3; unclear D gene. Germline values: CDR1 LNHDA, CDR2 SQIVND (reference sequence). CDR3 length equals 13 residues. In DNA, the CDR3 is TGTGCCAGTAGTATGAGTAGCACCGATACGCAGTATTTT. Its translation is CASSMSSTDTQYF.

The chain uses TRBV4-1 and TRBJ1-4; no firm D call. CDR1 and CDR2 (germline): MGHRA, YSYEKL. V was cut by 0 bases and J by 6 bases, with 23 bases left in between. The CDR3 totals 19 residues. The CDR3 DNA is TGCGCCAGCAGCCAAGAGACGAATGGGGATTCGGGGAGGGATGAAAAACTGTTTTTT. Its protein is CASSQETNGDSGRDEKLFF.

The chain employs TRBV19 and TRBJ1-6; the D gene is possibly TRBD1 (5 bases). The germline V gene has CDR1 LNHDA and CDR2 SQIVND (reference sequence). The CDR3 is made up of 15 amino acids. The V and J ends lost 8 bases and 5 bases respectively, with 16 bases between them. CDR3 in amino acids: CASSLRDSNNSPLHF. The DNA of the CDR3 is TGTGCCAGTTCTCTCCGGGACTCAAATAATTCACCCCTCCACTTT.

J is TRBJ1-5 and V is TRBV6-5; D remains ambiguous. Germline CDR1 and CDR2: MNHEY and SVGAGI. The length of the CDR3 is 11 residues. The germline V and J ends were trimmed by 8 bases and 3 bases, with 5 bases remaining between them. CDR3 region: CASGVNQPQHF. Here the CDR3 DNA reads TGTGCCAGCGGGGTCAATCAGCCCCAGCATTTT.